A selection of T cell receptor beta chains follows, all from one sample in a study of shared clonotypes between healthy human individuals. TCRdb keeps only in-frame clones here, not all; method: immunoSEQ multiplex PCR. The table shows about 750,000 clones, with about 91% occurring only once. Sequencing used naive CD8+ T cells sorted from blood. These receptors originate from a man under 40 in good health. The conserved cysteine and the conserved F or W are not part of the CDR3 here. Rows give clone size only sometimes, using once, few, many, or a class for an expanded clone.

12 | TRBJ2-7 | TRBV5-6 | - | ASSPRLGAYEQY
15 | TRBJ2-2 | TRBV13 | - | ASSFTLPAGDTGELF
13 | TRBJ2-3 | TRBV5-1 | once | ASSYRGTSTDTQY
8 | TRBJ2-1 | TRBV7-9 | few | ASSLFEQF
14 | TRBJ2-1 | TRBV2 | - | ASSDLSGSAYNEQF
10 | TRBJ2-3 | TRBV7-9 | - | ASSRGADTQY
14 | TRBJ2-5 | TRBV5-1 | - | ASSQRLAGLQETQY
11 | TRBJ1-5 | TRBV5-1 | - | ASASGGNQPQH
12 | TRBJ2-7 | TRBV5-4 | few | ASSPFPSSYEQY
11 | TRBJ2-7 | TRBV27 | - | ASSLSGLGEQY
16 | TRBJ1-3 | TRBV12-2 | - | ASRLAQGEGTSGNTIY
12 | TRBJ2-7 | TRBV4-2 | - | ASSQGPGGYEQY
11 | TRBJ2-7 | TRBV11-1 | - | ASSFGGRSEQY
11 | TRBJ2-7 | TRBV6-5 | - | ASSITTDYEQY
12 | TRBJ1-5 | TRBV7-9 | few | ASSFSDSNQPQH
12 | TRBJ2-7 | TRBV5-1 | - | ASSWMTGSYEQY
14 | TRBJ2-1 | TRBV15 | - | ATSRSQREFYNEQF
12 | TRBJ2-5 | TRBV6-5 | - | ASSSTPGVETQY
14 | TRBJ2-2 | TRBV10-3 | - | AISEGTSVNTGELF
17 | TRBJ2-3 | TRBV5-1 | - | ASSLGGLVGMVRADTQY
12 | TRBJ2-7 | TRBV27 | - | ASSSAGTPYEQY
12 | TRBJ2-7 | TRBV28 | - | ASSPLAGGREQY
13 | TRBJ2-3 | TRBV14 | - | ASSRAGAGTDTQY
11 | TRBJ1-2 | TRBV29-1 | - | SVEPWDSRGYT
14 | TRBJ1-2 | TRBV11-2 | - | ASSPIRGMIADGYT
12 | TRBJ2-3 | TRBV6-5 | - | ASSFGGSTDTQY
15 | TRBJ2-1 | TRBV5-1 | - | ASRGLAGESSYNEQF
11 | TRBJ1-2 | TRBV27 | - | ASLGGDNYGYT
10 | TRBJ1-2 | TRBV7-9 | - | ASRGQSYGYT
14 | TRBJ1-1 | TRBV30 | - | AWSVSDLDVNTEAF
12 | TRBJ2-3 | TRBV5-1 | - | ASSTDTHPDTQY
11 | TRBJ2-2 | TRBV7-5 | - | VREKQLTGELF
15 | TRBJ1-5 | TRBV19 | - | ASSIHGGLGENQPQH
12 | TRBJ1-1 | TRBV15 | once | ATSRLTGGTEAF
9 | TRBJ2-3 | TRBV15 | once | ATELEDTQY
13 | TRBJ2-7 | TRBV27 | - | ASSPTSGSQHEQY
13 | TRBJ1-1 | TRBV30 | once | AWSPPSGGNTEAF
17 | TRBJ2-2 | TRBV4-1 | - | ASSQAWLAEGPNTGELF
14 | TRBJ2-7 | TRBV2 | - | ASSEMADRYSYEQY